One and the same sample provided the 5 T cell receptor beta chains below, sequenced in a study of blood T cell repertoires in COVID-19. TCRdb's copy holds only in-frame clones and misses some; the assay was immunoSEQ multiplex PCR. Found here are over 150,000 clones, roughly 90% of them singletons; the top ten hold under 5%. Sequenced material: peripheral blood. These TCRs come from a woman aged 55 to 70 who had recovered from COVID-19.

Notes on this clone: Other DNA variants within this sample encode the same CDR3. V is TRBV5-1 and J is TRBJ2-7; D is perhaps TRBD1 (6 bases). Deletions cut 0 bases from V and 3 bases from J, with 10 bases between. Per the germline V gene, CDR1 is SGHRS and CDR2 is YFSETQ. This CDR3 is 14 amino acids long. CDR3 region: CASSLEGRGYEQYF. The CDR3 DNA follows: TGCGCCAGCAGCTTGGAGGGCAGGGGCTACGAGCAGTACTTC.

The chain employs TRBV6-6 and TRBJ2-5; TRBD1 aligns across 9 bases. The CDR3 length is 15 residues. From germline, CDR1 is MNHNY and CDR2 SVGAGI (reference sequence). J was trimmed by 2 bases and V by 5 bases; bases with no gene match: 6. CDR3 nucleotide sequence: TGTGCCAGCAGTGCCTCCGGGACAGGGCAAGAGACCCAGTACTTC. As protein: CASSASGTGQETQYF.

The gene calls are TRBV11-3 and TRBJ2-2; 7 nucleotides align to TRBD1. Germline CDR1 reads SGHNT; CDR2 reads YENEEA. The junction had 8 bases not matched to a gene; V was cut back by 2 bases and J by 5 bases. CDR3 length: 16 residues. Here the CDR3 reads CASSLTDRDGTGELFF. The CDR3 DNA follows: TGTGCCAGCAGCTTAACCGACAGGGATGGTACCGGGGAGCTGTTTTTT.

J is TRBJ2-7 and V is TRBV7-2; D uncertain. The CDR3 consists of 14 residues. Trimming removed 1 base from V and 4 bases from J, with 11 bases in between. Germline values: CDR1 SGHTA, CDR2 FQGNSA. The CDR3 spells CASSLGSRKYEQYF. The CDR3, as DNA: TGTGCCAGCAGCTTAGGGTCCAGAAAATACGAGCAGTACTTC. Together with reference TRBV7-2 and TRBJ2-7, the CDR3 gives the full variable domain: GAGVSQSPSNKVTEKGKDVELRCDPISGHTALYWYRQSLGQGLEFLIYFQGNSAPDKSGLPSDRFSAERTGGSVSTLTIQRTQQEDSAVYLCASSLGSRKYEQYFGPGTRLTVT.

The chain carries TRBV5-1 and TRBJ2-2; D gene uncertain. The CDR3 has 16 amino acids. Trimming cost V 4 bases and J 0 bases, with 13 bases left between them. CDR1 is SGHRS and CDR2 is YFSETQ in the germline V gene. In DNA, the CDR3 is TGCGCCAGCAGCCCCGGTCTTTTGCCGAACACCGGGGAGCTGTTTTTT. Translated, it gives CASSPGLLPNTGELFF.